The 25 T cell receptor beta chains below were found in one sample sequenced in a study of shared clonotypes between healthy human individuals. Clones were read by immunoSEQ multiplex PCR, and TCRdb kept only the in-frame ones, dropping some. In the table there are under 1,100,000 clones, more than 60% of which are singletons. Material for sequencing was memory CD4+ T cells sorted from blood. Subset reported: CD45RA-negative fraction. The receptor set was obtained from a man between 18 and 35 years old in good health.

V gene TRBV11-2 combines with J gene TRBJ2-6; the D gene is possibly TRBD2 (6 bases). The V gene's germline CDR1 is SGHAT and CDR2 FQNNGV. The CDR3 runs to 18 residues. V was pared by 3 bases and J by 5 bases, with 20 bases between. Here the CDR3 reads CASSFAGPLRSRANVLTF. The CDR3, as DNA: TGTGCCAGCAGCTTCGCGGGGCCTCTGCGATCTCGGGCCAACGTCCTGACTTTC.

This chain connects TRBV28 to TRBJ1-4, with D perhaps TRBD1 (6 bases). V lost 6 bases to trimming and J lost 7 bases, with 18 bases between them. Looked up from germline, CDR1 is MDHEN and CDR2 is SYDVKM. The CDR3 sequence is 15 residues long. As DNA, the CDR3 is TGTGCCAGCAGCCACGACAGGAAGGGGGTTGAAAAACTGTTTTTT. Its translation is CASSHDRKGVEKLFF.

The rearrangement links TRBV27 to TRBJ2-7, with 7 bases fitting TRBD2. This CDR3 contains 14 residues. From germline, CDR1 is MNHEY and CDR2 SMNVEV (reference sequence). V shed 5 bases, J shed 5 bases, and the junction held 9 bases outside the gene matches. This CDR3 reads CASSLREGMNEQYF. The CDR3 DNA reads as TGTGCCAGCAGTCTCAGGGAGGGGATGAACGAGCAGTACTTC.

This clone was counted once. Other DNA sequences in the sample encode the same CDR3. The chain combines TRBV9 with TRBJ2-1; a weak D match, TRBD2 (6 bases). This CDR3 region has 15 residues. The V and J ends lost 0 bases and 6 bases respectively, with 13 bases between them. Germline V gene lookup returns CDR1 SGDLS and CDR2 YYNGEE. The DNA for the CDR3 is TGTGCCAGCAGCGTAGATGGAGGAGGGTCCAATGAGCAGTTCTTC. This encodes CASSVDGGGSNEQFF.

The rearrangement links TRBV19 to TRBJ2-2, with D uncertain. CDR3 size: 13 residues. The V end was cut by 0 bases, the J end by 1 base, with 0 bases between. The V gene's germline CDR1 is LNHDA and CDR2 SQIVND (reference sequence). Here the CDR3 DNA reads TGTGCCAGTAGTATAGAGAACACCGGGGAGCTGTTTTTT. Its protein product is CASSIENTGELFF. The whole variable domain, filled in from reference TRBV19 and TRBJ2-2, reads DGGITQSPKYLFRKEGQNVTLSCEQNLNHDAMYWYRQDPGQGLRLIYYSQIVNDFQKGDIAEGYSVSREKKESFPLTVTSAQKNPTAFYLCASSIENTGELFFGEGSRLTVL.

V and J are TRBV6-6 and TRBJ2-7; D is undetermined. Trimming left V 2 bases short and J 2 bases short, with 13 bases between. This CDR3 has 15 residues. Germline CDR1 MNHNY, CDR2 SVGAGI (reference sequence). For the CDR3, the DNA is TGTGCCAGCAGTTACCGGCAGGCAGCAGCCTACGAGCAGTACTTC. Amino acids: CASSYRQAAAYEQYF.

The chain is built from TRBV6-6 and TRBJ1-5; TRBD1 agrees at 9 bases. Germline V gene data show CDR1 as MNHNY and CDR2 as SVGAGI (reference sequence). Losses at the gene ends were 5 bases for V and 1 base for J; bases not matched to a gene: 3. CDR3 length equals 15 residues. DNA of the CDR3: TGTGCCAGCAGTAGACAGGGGGTGAGCAATCAGCCCCAGCATTTT. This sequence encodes CASSRQGVSNQPQHF.

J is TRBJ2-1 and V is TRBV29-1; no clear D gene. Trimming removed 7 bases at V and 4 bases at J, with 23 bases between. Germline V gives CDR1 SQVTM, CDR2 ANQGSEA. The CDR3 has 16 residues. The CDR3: CSATEPGYRSYNEQFF. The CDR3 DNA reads TGCAGCGCCACGGAGCCTGGATATCGGAGTTACAATGAGCAGTTCTTC.

This chain's CDR3 is CASSSEGARTEAFF. CDR3 DNA sequence: TGTGCCAGCAGTTCGGAGGGGGCGCGAACTGAAGCTTTCTTT. The genes are TRBV28 and TRBJ1-1, with 7 bases identical to TRBD1. V shed 4 bases, J shed 5 bases, and the junction held 7 bases outside the gene matches. This CDR3 contains 14 residues. Germline V gene lookup returns CDR1 MDHEN and CDR2 SYDVKM.

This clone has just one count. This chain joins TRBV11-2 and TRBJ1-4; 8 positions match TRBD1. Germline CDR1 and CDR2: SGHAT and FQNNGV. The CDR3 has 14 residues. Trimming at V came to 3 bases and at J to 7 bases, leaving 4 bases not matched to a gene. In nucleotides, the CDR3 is TGTGCCAGCAGCTTCCAGGGGGCGGGTGAAAAACTGTTTTTT. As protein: CASSFQGAGEKLFF.

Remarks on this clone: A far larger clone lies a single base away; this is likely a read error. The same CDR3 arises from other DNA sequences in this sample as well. The DNA for the CDR3 is TGTGCCATCAGGGAACCACAGGGATACGAGCAATACTTC. It yields the protein CAIREPQGYEQYF. The chain recombines TRBV10-3 with TRBJ2-7; D might be TRBD1 (6 bases). This CDR3 has 13 amino acids. Germline CDR1 is ENHRY and CDR2 is SYGVKD.

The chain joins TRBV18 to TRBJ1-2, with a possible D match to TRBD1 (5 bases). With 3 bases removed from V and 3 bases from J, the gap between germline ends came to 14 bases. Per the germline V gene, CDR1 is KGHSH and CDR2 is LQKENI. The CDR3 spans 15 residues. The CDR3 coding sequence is TGTGCCAGCTCACCGCCTACGCAGACAGACTATGGCTACACCTTC. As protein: CASSPPTQTDYGYTF.

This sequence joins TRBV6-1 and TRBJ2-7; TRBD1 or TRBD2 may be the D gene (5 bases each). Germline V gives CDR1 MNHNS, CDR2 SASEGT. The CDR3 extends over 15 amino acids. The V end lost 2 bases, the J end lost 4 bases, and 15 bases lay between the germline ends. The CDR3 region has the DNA TGTGCCAGCAGTGAATCTTTGGGGGAAGGGTACGAGCAGTACTTC. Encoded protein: CASSESLGEGYEQYF.

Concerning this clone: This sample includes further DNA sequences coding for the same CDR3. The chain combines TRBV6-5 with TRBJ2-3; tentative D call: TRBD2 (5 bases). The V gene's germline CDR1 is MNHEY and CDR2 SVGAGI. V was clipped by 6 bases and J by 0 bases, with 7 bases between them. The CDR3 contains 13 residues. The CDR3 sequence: CASSRGSTDTQYF. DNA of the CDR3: TGTGCCAGCAGCCGCGGGAGCACAGATACGCAGTATTTT.

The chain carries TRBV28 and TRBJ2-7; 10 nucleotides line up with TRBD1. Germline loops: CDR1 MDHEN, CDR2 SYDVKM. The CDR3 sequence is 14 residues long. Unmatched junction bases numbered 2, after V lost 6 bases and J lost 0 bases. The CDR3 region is CASSRQGASYEQYF. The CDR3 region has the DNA TGTGCCAGCAGCCGACAGGGGGCCTCCTACGAGCAGTACTTC.

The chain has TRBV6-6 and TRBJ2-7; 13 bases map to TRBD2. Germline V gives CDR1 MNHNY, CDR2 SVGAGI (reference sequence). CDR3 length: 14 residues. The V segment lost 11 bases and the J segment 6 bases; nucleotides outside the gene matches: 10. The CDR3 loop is CASRTSGRTGEQYF. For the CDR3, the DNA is TGTGCCTCCCGGACTAGCGGGAGAACGGGCGAGCAGTACTTC.

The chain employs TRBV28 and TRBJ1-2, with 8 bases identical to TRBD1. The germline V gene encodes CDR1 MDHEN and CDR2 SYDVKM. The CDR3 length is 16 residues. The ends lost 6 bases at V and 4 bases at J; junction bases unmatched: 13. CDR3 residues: CASSSLTGGVSYGYTF. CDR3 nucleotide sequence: TGTGCCAGCAGCTCGCTCACAGGGGGGGTAAGCTATGGCTACACCTTC.

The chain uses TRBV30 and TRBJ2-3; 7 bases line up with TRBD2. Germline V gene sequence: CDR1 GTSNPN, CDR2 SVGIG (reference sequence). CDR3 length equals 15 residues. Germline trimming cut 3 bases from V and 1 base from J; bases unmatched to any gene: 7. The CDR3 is CAWRGGVAGTDTQYF. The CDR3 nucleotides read TGTGCCTGGAGGGGGGGGGTGGCCGGCACAGATACGCAGTATTTT.

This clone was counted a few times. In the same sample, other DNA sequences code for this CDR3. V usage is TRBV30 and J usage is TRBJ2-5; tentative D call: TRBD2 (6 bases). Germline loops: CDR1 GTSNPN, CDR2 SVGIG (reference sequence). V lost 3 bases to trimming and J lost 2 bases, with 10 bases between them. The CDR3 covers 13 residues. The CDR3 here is CAWSPGLQETQYF. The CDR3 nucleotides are TGTGCCTGGAGCCCGGGACTGCAAGAGACCCAGTACTTC.

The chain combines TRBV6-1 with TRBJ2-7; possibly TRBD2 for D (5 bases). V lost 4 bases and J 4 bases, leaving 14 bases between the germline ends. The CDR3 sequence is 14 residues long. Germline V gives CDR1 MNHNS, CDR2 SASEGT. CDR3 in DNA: TGTGCCAGCAGTGCTCGGCGGCCGGGGTACGAGCAGTACTTC. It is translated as CASSARRPGYEQYF.

CDR3 sequence: CASRQGNTIYF. In DNA, the CDR3 is TGTGCCAGCAGACAGGGAAACACCATATATTTT. The V and J genes are TRBV6-5 and TRBJ1-3, with unresolved D. Germline lookup yields CDR1 MNHEY and CDR2 SVGAGI. This CDR3 is built from 11 residues. V shed 6 bases and J shed 4 bases, with 4 bases lying between them.

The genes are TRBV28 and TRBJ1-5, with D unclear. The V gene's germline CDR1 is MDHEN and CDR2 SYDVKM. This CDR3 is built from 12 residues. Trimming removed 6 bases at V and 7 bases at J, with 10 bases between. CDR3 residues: CASRPTSQPQHF. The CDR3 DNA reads TGTGCCAGCAGACCAACAAGCCAGCCCCAGCATTTT. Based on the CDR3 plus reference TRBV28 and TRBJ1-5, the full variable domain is DVKVTQSSRYLVKRTGEKVFLECVQDMDHENMFWYRQDPGLGLRLIYFSYDVKMKEKGDIPEGYSVSREKKERFSLILESASTNQTSMYLCASRPTSQPQHFGDGTRLSIL.

The CDR3 region has the DNA TGTGCCAGCAGCTTGCGGACAGGGGGCATGAACACTGAAGCTTTCTTT. It codes for CASSLRTGGMNTEAFF. The chain combines TRBV5-6 with TRBJ1-1; 11 bases match TRBD1. The germline V gene has CDR1 SGHDT and CDR2 YYEEEE. Trimming took 1 base from V and 0 from J; bases not matched to a gene: 2. The CDR3 is 16 residues long.

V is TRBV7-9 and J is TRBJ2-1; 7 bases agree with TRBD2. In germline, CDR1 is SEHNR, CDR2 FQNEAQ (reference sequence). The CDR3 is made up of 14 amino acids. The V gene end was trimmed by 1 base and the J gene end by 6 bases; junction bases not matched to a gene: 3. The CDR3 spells CASSLEAGFNEQFF. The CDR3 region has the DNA TGTGCCAGCAGCTTAGAAGCGGGGTTCAATGAGCAGTTCTTC.

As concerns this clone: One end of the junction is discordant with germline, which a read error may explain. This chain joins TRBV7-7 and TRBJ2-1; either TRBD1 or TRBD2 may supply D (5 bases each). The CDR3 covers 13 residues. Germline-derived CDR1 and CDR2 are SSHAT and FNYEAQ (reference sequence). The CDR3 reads CASSLEGQGEQFF. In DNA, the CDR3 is TGTGCTAGCAGCTTAGAGGGGCAGGGTGAGCAGTTCTTC. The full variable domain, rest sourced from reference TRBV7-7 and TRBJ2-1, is GAGVSQSPRYKVTKRGQDVTLRCDPISSHATLYWYQQALGQGPEFLTYFNYEAQPDKSGLPSDRFSAERPEGSISTLTIQRTEQRDSAMYRCASSLEGQGEQFFGPGTRLTVL.